This T cell receptor beta chain was recorded in a study of T cells in women clearing cervical HPV infection. In regard to this clone: The CDR3 end falls 3 residues outside the read, so it is completed with the germline J gene.

Assay: immunoSEQ multiplex PCR; the TCRdb copy retains only in-frame clones and omits some. The sample totals approximately 44,000 clones. The trim removed 2 bases at V and 5 bases at J, leaving 2 bases unmatched. The CDR3 extends over 15 amino acids. The germline gives CDR1 MNHNS, CDR2 SASEGT. The sample comprised blood buffy coat. The chain has TRBV6-1 and TRBJ2-2; 10 bases line up with TRBD2. The clonotype comes from a woman between 18 and 69 years old with a cervical HPV16 infection that either progressed to CIN3+ or cleared (not recorded which). CDR3: CASSELAGGTGELFF. The CDR3 DNA, read in part, is TGTGCCAGCAGTGAATTAGCGGGAGGAACCGGGGAG.